These 18 T cell receptor beta chains originate from one sample sequenced in a study of blood T cell repertoires in COVID-19. Profiling relied on immunoSEQ multiplex PCR, and the TCRdb table lists in-frame clones only, not all of them. The table lists fewer than 500,000 clones, roughly 87% of them singletons, with nearly 2% in the top ten. Specimen: PBMCs or T cells enriched from blood (not recorded which). Receptors were obtained from a young woman with acute COVID-19.

This chain connects TRBV14 to TRBJ2-4; TRBD2 might be the D (6 bases). The germline V and J ends were trimmed by 4 bases and 0 bases, with 10 bases remaining between them. The CDR3 runs to 15 residues. Germline loops: CDR1 SGHDN, CDR2 FVKESK. The CDR3 bases are TGTGCCAGCAGCCTGGGGGGACTAGCCAAAAACATTCAGTACTTC. Translated: CASSLGGLAKNIQYF.

The CDR3 DNA sequence: TGTGCCAGCAGCCCGAAGGGCGGAGGGACTGAAGCTTTCTTT. It codes for CASSPKGGGTEAFF. The J gene is TRBJ1-1, the V gene TRBV4-2; the D is unclear. Germline assignment: CDR1 LGHNA and CDR2 YNFKEQ. Trimming took off 4 bases at V and 5 bases at J, with 14 bases between the two ends. The CDR3 is 14 amino acids.

CDR3 amino acids: CASSDGQDSNQPQHF. In DNA, the CDR3 is TGTGCCAGCAGCGACGGACAAGATAGCAATCAGCCCCAGCATTTT. The V call is TRBV7-9, the J call TRBJ1-5, with D possibly being TRBD1 (5 bases). V was shortened by 5 bases and J by 0 bases, with 11 bases between the two germline ends. The CDR3 has 15 residues. In germline, CDR1 is SEHNR, CDR2 FQNEAQ (reference sequence).

This sequence joins TRBV7-9 and TRBJ1-4, with 7 nucleotides matching TRBD1. Trimming at V came to 0 bases and at J to 8 bases, leaving 3 bases not matched to a gene. Germline V lookup: CDR1 SEHNR, CDR2 FQNEAQ (reference sequence). The CDR3 runs to 14 residues. The CDR3, as DNA: TGTGCCAGCAGCTTAGCAGGGGGCCCAGAAAAACTGTTTTTT. Its protein product is CASSLAGGPEKLFF.

The chain joins TRBV28 to TRBJ1-1, with 7 positions matching TRBD1. The CDR3 runs 13 residues. V trimming: 2 bases; J trimming: 11 bases; junction bases outside the gene matches: 8. The germline V gene encodes CDR1 MDHEN and CDR2 SYDVKM. CDR3 sequence: CASSLEGALLAFF. The CDR3 coding sequence is TGTGCCAGCAGTTTAGAGGGGGCGCTGTTGGCTTTCTTT.

The V call is TRBV19, the J call TRBJ2-1, with 9 bases lining up with TRBD2. The CDR3 has 15 residues. V lost 9 bases and J lost 9; bases outside the gene matches: 15. Looked up from germline, CDR1 is LNHDA and CDR2 is SQIVND (reference sequence). The CDR3 nucleotides read TGTGCCAGCCGGCCAGCGGGAGGAAGGGGCAGTGAGCAGTTCTTC. It yields the protein CASRPAGGRGSEQFF.

The V gene is TRBV10-1, the J gene TRBJ2-4, with 7 positions matching TRBD1. J gave up 5 bases and V 0 bases, and 1 base lay outside the gene matches. The CDR3 totals 14 residues. Per germline, CDR1 WNHNN and CDR2 SYGVQD (reference sequence). The CDR3 is CASSESGTENIQYF. The DNA of the CDR3 is TGCGCCAGCAGTGAGTCCGGGACAGAAAACATTCAGTACTTC.

Here the CDR3 DNA reads TGTGCCAGCAGTTTAGCGACTAGCGGGACCCACGAGCAGTACTTC. Its translation is CASSLATSGTHEQYF. This sequence joins TRBV27 and TRBJ2-7, with 11 bases matching TRBD2. Germline V gene data show CDR1 as MNHEY and CDR2 as SMNVEV (reference sequence). CDR3 length equals 15 residues. V was clipped by 2 bases and J by 5 bases; unmatched bases: 5.

The chain has TRBV6-2 or TRBV6-3 and TRBJ1-5; D is ambiguous. This CDR3 spans 17 amino acids. V was trimmed by 0 bases and J by 0 bases, leaving 12 bases between them. Germline assignment: CDR1 MNHEY and CDR2 SVGEGT. This chain's CDR3 is CASSYSIAEASNQPQHF. Here the CDR3 DNA reads TGTGCCAGCAGTTACTCGATAGCAGAGGCTAGCAATCAGCCCCAGCATTTT.

The chain links TRBV19 to TRBJ1-4; a possible D gene is TRBD1 (6 bases). Trimming took 6 bases from V and 1 from J, leaving 9 bases between them. Per germline, CDR1 LNHDA and CDR2 SQIVND (reference sequence). There are 14 residues in the CDR3. In nucleotides, the CDR3 is TGTGCCAGTAGACTCAGGGGAACTAATGAAAAACTGTTTTTT. Residues: CASRLRGTNEKLFF.

The chain recombines TRBV7-9 with TRBJ2-2; 9 bases are shared with TRBD2. J lost 4 bases, V lost 9 bases, and 18 bases had no gene match. The CDR3 spans 18 residues. The V gene's germline CDR1 is SEHNR and CDR2 FQNEAQ (reference sequence). CDR3 in DNA: TGTGCCAGGGAGGACGGTAGCGGGAGTTTTAGGGGCACCGGGGAGCTGTTTTTT. It codes for CAREDGSGSFRGTGELFF.

The chain combines TRBV4-1 with TRBJ1-4, with no clear D. From germline, CDR1 is MGHRA and CDR2 YSYEKL. The CDR3 runs 16 residues. V dropped 3 bases and J dropped 0 bases, with 11 bases sitting between them. The CDR3 region is CASSQSTPATNEKLFF. The DNA of the CDR3 is TGCGCCAGCAGCCAGTCCACACCCGCAACTAATGAAAAACTGTTTTTT.

This chain links TRBV19 with TRBJ2-3; perhaps TRBD2 as D (6 bases). The CDR3 is made up of 16 amino acids. Germline assignment: CDR1 LNHDA and CDR2 SQIVND (reference sequence). V lost 2 bases to trimming and J lost 4 bases, with 16 bases between them. The chain's CDR3 is CASSIKVWREADTQYF. The CDR3 coding sequence is TGTGCCAGTAGTATAAAGGTATGGAGGGAGGCAGATACGCAGTATTTT.

The V and J genes are TRBV28 and TRBJ2-1; D uncertain. The V and J ends lost 3 bases and 2 bases respectively, with 14 bases between them. The germline V gene has CDR1 MDHEN and CDR2 SYDVKM. The CDR3 has 16 amino acids. CDR3 DNA: TGTGCCAGCAGTTTTCACCAGCGTACTACCTACAATGAGCAGTTCTTC. Protein: CASSFHQRTTYNEQFF.

This chain uses TRBV7-2 with TRBJ1-5, with D unclear. This CDR3 has 13 residues. The germline CDR1 and CDR2 sequences are SGHTA and FQGNSA. V dropped 5 bases and J dropped 5 bases, with 10 bases sitting between them. The CDR3: CASSSRQDQPQHF. Written as DNA, the CDR3 is TGTGCCAGCAGCAGTAGGCAGGATCAGCCCCAGCATTTT.

This chain uses TRBV5-4 with TRBJ1-2; 7 nucleotides match TRBD1. Germline V gene lookup returns CDR1 SGHNT and CDR2 YYREEE (reference sequence). The CDR3 consists of 17 residues. With V trimmed by 4 bases and J by 2 bases, 14 bases remained unmatched. This chain's CDR3 is CASSQPGAGGFNYGYTF. CDR3 nucleotide sequence: TGTGCCAGCAGCCAGCCGGGAGCAGGGGGATTCAACTATGGCTACACCTTC. The full variable domain, rest sourced from reference TRBV5-4 and TRBJ1-2, is ETGVTQSPTHLIKTRGQQVTLRCSSQSGHNTVSWYQQALGQGPQFIFQYYREEENGRGNFPPRFSGLQFPNYSSELNVNALELDDSALYLCASSQPGAGGFNYGYTFGSGTRLTVV.

V is TRBV19 and J is TRBJ2-7, with 12 bases identical to TRBD2. Germline-derived CDR1 and CDR2 are LNHDA and SQIVND (reference sequence). With V trimmed by 3 bases and J by 6 bases, 0 bases remained unmatched. The CDR3 is made up of 13 amino acids. For the CDR3, the DNA is TGTGCCAGTAGTATGACTAGCGGGGGCGAGCAGTACTTC. Encoded protein: CASSMTSGGEQYF.

The gene calls are TRBV2 and TRBJ2-7, with 8 bases matching TRBD2. V dropped 1 base and J dropped 3; count of bases not matched to a gene: 8. This CDR3 region has 16 residues. The germline V gene has CDR1 SNHLY and CDR2 FYNNEI. This CDR3 is CASSEGFGRGVYEQYF. As DNA, the CDR3 is TGTGCCAGCAGTGAAGGGTTTGGGCGGGGGGTCTACGAGCAGTACTTC.